This T cell receptor (beta chain) comes out of a study of circulating CD8 cells and anti-PD-1 response in melanoma. General observations from the study: Under 7.5% of TRB clonotypes were shared between subsets at M1. Most experiments lacked replicates.

The germline V gene has CDR1 MNHEY and CDR2 SMNVEV (reference sequence). The V and J ends lost 6 bases and 9 bases, in that order; junction bases with no gene match: 11. The CDR3 loop spans 13 amino acids. Using around 14 ng of total RNA, TCR libraries were made with the QIAseq Immune Repertoire TCR panel. Via MiXCR, TCRdb re-called the reads, giving one row per CDR3 protein. This repertoire shows 550 to 650 distinct CDR3 sequences, about 10% found once; its top ten account for 43%. By sample fraction, this clonotype is large. Its antigen is not known. From live CD3+CD8+TCRalphabeta+ cells, four PD-1 and/or TIGIT subsets were sorted.

The rearrangement uses TRBV27 and TRBJ2-7, with TRBD1 matching 7 bases. Sequencing used CD8+ T cells from PBMCs, obtained at baseline or after one month of anti-PD-1 therapy (not recorded which). The clonotype originates from a human donor with melanoma. The CDR3 nucleotides read TGTGCCAGCAGCCCCCACGAAGGGGGCAGGCAGTACTTC. Amino acid sequence: CASSPHEGGRQYF.